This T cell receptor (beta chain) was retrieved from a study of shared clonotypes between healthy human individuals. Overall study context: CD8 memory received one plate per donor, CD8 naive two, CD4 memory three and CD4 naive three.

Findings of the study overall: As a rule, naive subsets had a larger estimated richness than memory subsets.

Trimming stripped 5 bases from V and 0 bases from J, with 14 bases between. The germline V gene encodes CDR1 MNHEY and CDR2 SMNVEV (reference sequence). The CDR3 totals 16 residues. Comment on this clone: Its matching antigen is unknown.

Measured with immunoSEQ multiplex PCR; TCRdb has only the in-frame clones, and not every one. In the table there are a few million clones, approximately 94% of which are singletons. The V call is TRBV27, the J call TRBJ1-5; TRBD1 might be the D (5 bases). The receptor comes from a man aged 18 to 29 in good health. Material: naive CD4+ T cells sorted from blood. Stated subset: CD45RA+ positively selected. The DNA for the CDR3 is TGTGCCAGCAGTCCATTCCAGGGAAATAGCAATCAGCCCCAGCATTTT. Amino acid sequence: CASSPFQGNSNQPQHF.